The 13 T cell receptor beta chains below come from one sample, sequenced in a study of Graves' ophthalmopathy and Graves' hyperthyroidism. Amplified material comprised TCR beta CDR3 regions derived from RNA transcripts. First-round RT-PCR with HTBI primers preceded a second-round multiplex PCR. TCRdb itself ran the multiplex PCR reads through MiXCR, one entry per CDR3 protein. This sample has around 1.1 million distinct CDR3 sequences, with roughly two fifths found just once. The specimen sequenced was peripheral blood or thyroid tissue (not recorded which). These receptors all stem from an adult man with Graves' hyperthyroidism.

The rearrangement links TRBV5-1 to TRBJ2-5; a weak D match, TRBD1 (6 bases). Germline values: CDR1 SGHRS, CDR2 YFSETQ. The CDR3 length is 14 residues. With 2 bases removed from V and 5 bases from J, the gap between germline ends came to 13 bases. Written as DNA, the CDR3 is TGCGCCAGCAGCTTTGGGGACACGAAGGAGACCCAGTACTTC. Its protein is CASSFGDTKETQYF.

This clonotype appeared once. V and J are TRBV2 and TRBJ1-2; TRBD1 matches at 10 bases. The junction had 12 bases not matched to a gene; V was cut back by 9 bases and J by 8 bases. Germline V CDR1 and CDR2: SNHLY, FYNNEI. This CDR3 comprises 14 residues. CDR3 DNA: TGTGCCAGGAGACCCGGGACAGGGGAAGGCGGCTACACCTTC. Amino acids: CARRPGTGEGGYTF.

This clonotype has only a few counts. The gene calls are TRBV5-4 and TRBJ2-7; D gene unclear. This CDR3 has 17 amino acids. The V gene's germline CDR1 is SGHNT and CDR2 YYREEE (reference sequence). V was trimmed by 3 bases and J by 2 bases, leaving 21 bases between them. CDR3 region: CASSSRSQGVYAYEQYF. DNA for the CDR3: TGTGCCAGCAGCTCGAGGTCCCAAGGAGTCTACGCCTACGAGCAGTACTTC.

This clonotype was recorded at least ten times. The V and J genes are TRBV19 and TRBJ2-7; D call uncertain. The CDR3 totals 12 residues. The V gene's germline CDR1 is LNHDA and CDR2 SQIVND (reference sequence). The V end was cut by 9 bases, the J end by 2 bases, with 11 bases between. The CDR3 here is CASSPNPYEQYF. In nucleotides, the CDR3 is TGTGCCAGCAGCCCCAACCCCTACGAGCAGTACTTC.

This clonotype was recorded at least ten times. As DNA, the CDR3 is TGTGCCATCAAGGGAGCGGGTACCGGGGAGCTGTTTTTT. Translation: CAIKGAGTGELFF. The gene calls are TRBV10-3 and TRBJ2-2; weak D call: TRBD2 (6 bases). The V gene's germline CDR1 is ENHRY and CDR2 SYGVKD. This CDR3 is built from 13 residues. The V end lost 7 bases, the J end lost 5 bases, and 11 bases lay between the germline ends.

The genes are TRBV9 and TRBJ1-6; D possibly corresponds to TRBD1 (6 bases). The V end lost 5 bases, the J end lost 9 bases, and 18 bases lay between the germline ends. The CDR3 totals 15 residues. Looked up from germline, CDR1 is SGDLS and CDR2 is YYNGEE. The CDR3 loop reads CASSSGTLQRSPLHF. The CDR3 nucleotides are TGTGCCAGCAGTTCCGGGACACTTCAGCGTTCACCCCTCCACTTT.

This clonotype was counted a few times. The V call is TRBV10-3, the J call TRBJ2-3; 9 bases are shared with TRBD2. The germline V gene has CDR1 ENHRY and CDR2 SYGVKD. There are 16 residues in the CDR3. Trimming removed 0 bases from V and 4 bases from J; junction bases left unmatched: 5. CDR3 residues: CAISESSSGSADTQYF. The CDR3 coding sequence is TGTGCCATCAGTGAGTCGAGTAGCGGGAGCGCAGATACGCAGTATTTT.

This clonotype was counted at least ten times. This chain uses TRBV20-1 with TRBJ2-7; possible D gene TRBD1, 6 bases. Per the germline V gene, CDR1 is DFQATT and CDR2 is SNEGSKA (reference sequence). V was cut by 3 bases and J by 3 bases, with 18 bases left in between. This CDR3 contains 15 residues. The CDR3 DNA is TGCAGTGCTAGTAGTATGGGGGACACCCGCTACGAGCAGTACTTC. This gives the protein CSASSMGDTRYEQYF.

This clonotype appeared a few times. The chain carries TRBV14 and TRBJ2-2; the match to TRBD2 covers 12 bases. Germline V lookup: CDR1 SGHDN, CDR2 FVKESK. The trim removed 6 bases at V and 5 bases at J, leaving 10 bases unmatched. The CDR3 extends over 17 amino acids. CDR3 in amino acids: CASRLAGGPFGTGELFF. The CDR3 region has the DNA TGTGCCAGCAGACTAGCGGGGGGACCCTTCGGAACCGGGGAGCTGTTTTTT.

The chain is built from TRBV12-3 or TRBV12-4 and TRBJ1-1; D is undetermined. Deletions cut 7 bases from V and 0 bases from J, with 15 bases between. The CDR3 runs to 15 residues. The CDR3 DNA is TGTGCCAGCAATCCTGGGAGACATTTGAACACTGAAGCTTTCTTT. It is translated as CASNPGRHLNTEAFF.

This clonotype came up many times. This chain joins TRBV5-1 and TRBJ2-7; 7 bases agree with TRBD1. The CDR3 runs to 13 residues. The germline CDR1 and CDR2 sequences are SGHRS and YFSETQ. The V and J ends lost 4 bases and 4 bases, in that order; junction bases with no gene match: 5. The CDR3 sequence is CASSMGQPYEQYF. Here the CDR3 DNA reads TGCGCCAGCAGCATGGGACAGCCTTACGAGCAGTACTTC.

The J gene is TRBJ1-6, the V gene TRBV12-3 or TRBV12-4; D gene unclear. This CDR3 contains 14 residues. Trimming stripped 3 bases from V and 8 bases from J, with 11 bases between. This chain's CDR3 is CASSFRVPHSPLHF. The CDR3 bases are TGTGCCAGCAGTTTTCGGGTTCCCCATTCACCCCTCCACTTT.

This clonotype has just one count. The V call is TRBV29-1, the J call TRBJ1-1, with TRBD1 matching over 8 bases. J lost 0 bases, V lost 5 bases, and 5 bases had no gene match. The CDR3 runs to 14 residues. Germline CDR1 reads SQVTM; CDR2 reads ANQGSEA. The chain's CDR3 is CSVNPGGMNTEAFF. The DNA of the CDR3 is TGCAGCGTTAATCCAGGGGGCATGAACACTGAAGCTTTCTTT.